This TCR beta chain came from a study of graft-versus-host responses after intestinal transplantation. Overall study context: For 3 to 4 years after anti-thymocyte globulin induction, all recipients took tacrolimus and steroids.

Per the germline V gene, CDR1 is LGHNA and CDR2 is YNFKEQ. Trimming shortened V by 0 bases and J by 5 bases, and 23 bases separated the two germline ends. The CDR3 is made up of 19 amino acids. Study-wide findings and caveats: Circulating GvH clone levels at their peak were associated with HvG declines (early post-transplant). Marrow from the recipient contained GvH clones, some of which had appeared first in ileum or blood.

The assay was immunoSEQ multiplex PCR, and TCRdb's table has in-frame clones only and misses some. The sample lists 80,000 to 95,000 clones, approximately 90% seen once, with approximately 0.28% in the top ten. As to this clone: Its antigen is undetermined.

Sample: unstimulated CD4+ T cells sorted from spleen or lymph node cells, taken before transplant. The V gene is TRBV4-2, the J gene TRBJ2-1; tentative D call: TRBD2 (6 bases). The receptor's source is a human donor who was the organ donor for an intestinal transplant. Here the CDR3 reads CASSQESLSGGNTDNEQFF. Here the CDR3 DNA reads TGTGCCAGCAGCCAAGAATCATTAAGTGGCGGGAATACTGACAATGAGCAGTTCTTC.